This T cell receptor beta chain is from a study of response to subunit inactivated influenza vaccine. From germline, CDR1 is SEHNR and CDR2 FQNEAQ (reference sequence). Trimming cost V 3 bases and J 5 bases, with 14 bases left between them. The CDR3 spans 14 residues. Via MiXCR, TCRdb re-called the RT-PCR reads, giving one row per CDR3 protein. The top ten hold 2.5% to 3% of the sample, which has roughly 540,000 distinct CDR3 sequences, 20% to 25% seen once. These data were also reused for a study on T cells expressing NK-cell markers. That publication notes: The authors made TCR beta cDNA libraries by 5'RACE template switching. This switching added a universal primer site and UMIs. All TCR beta repertoires analysed originated from sorted CD3+CD56+NKG2C+, CD3+CD56+NKG2C- and CD3+CD56-NKG2C+ T cells.

The sample here was CD4+ T cells sorted from PBMCs, taken 11 to 12 days after vaccination. This receptor was identified in a man aged 45-65 years who received an inactivated influenza vaccine. The chain employs TRBV7-9 and TRBJ2-7; D not resolved. As DNA, the CDR3 is TGTGCCAGCAGCTTGGGCCATTCAAGCCACGAGCAGTACTTC. Translating gives CASSLGHSSHEQYF. Drawing the rest from reference TRBV7-9 and TRBJ2-7, the complete variable domain is DTGVSQNPRHKITKRGQNVTFRCDPISEHNRLYWYRQTLGQGPEFLTYFQNEAQLEKSRLLSDRFSAERPKGSFSTLEIQRTEQGDSAMYLCASSLGHSSHEQYFGPGTRLTVT.